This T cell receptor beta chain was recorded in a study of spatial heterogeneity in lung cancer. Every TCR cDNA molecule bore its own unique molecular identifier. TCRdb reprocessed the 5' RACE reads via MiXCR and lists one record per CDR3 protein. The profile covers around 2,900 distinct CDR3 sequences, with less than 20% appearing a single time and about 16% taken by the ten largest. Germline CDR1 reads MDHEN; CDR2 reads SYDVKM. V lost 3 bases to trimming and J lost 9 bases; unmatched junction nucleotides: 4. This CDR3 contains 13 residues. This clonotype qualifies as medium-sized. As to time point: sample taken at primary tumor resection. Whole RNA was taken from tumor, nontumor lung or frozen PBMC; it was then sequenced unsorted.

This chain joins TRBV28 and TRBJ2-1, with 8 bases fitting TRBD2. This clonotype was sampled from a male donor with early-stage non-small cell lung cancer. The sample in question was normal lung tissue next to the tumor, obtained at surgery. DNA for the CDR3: TGTGCCAGCAGTTTGGGGACTAGTGGTGAGCAGTTCTTC. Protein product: CASSLGTSGEQFF. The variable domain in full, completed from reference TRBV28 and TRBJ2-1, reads DVKVTQSSRYLVKRTGEKVFLECVQDMDHENMFWYRQDPGLGLRLIYFSYDVKMKEKGDIPEGYSVSREKKERFSLILESASTNQTSMYLCASSLGTSGEQFFGPGTRLTVL.